One TCR beta chain is described in this entry. The antigen is undetermined. The data were taken from a study of vaccination effects on CD4 cells after COVID-19. At the end of about 10 days of culture, CD4+ T cells were isolated. Sequencing was performed with immunoSEQ multiplex PCR; in TCRdb, only in-frame clones are kept and a portion is missing. The profile shows 45,000 to 50,000 clones, about 80% of them singletons. The receptor was isolated from a human donor who had a prior SARS-CoV-2 infection. The sample consisted of CD4+ T cells from PBMCs cultured without peptide, taken before COVID-19 vaccination.

The CDR3 protein is CASHGVGDTEAFF. The CDR3 nucleotides read TGTGCCAGCCACGGGGTGGGTGACACTGAAGCTTTCTTT. This rearrangement joins TRBV4-2 to TRBJ1-1, with unresolved D. Germline CDR1 reads LGHNA; CDR2 reads YNFKEQ. The CDR3 is 13 amino acids. Deletions cut 8 bases from V and 3 bases from J, with 13 bases between.